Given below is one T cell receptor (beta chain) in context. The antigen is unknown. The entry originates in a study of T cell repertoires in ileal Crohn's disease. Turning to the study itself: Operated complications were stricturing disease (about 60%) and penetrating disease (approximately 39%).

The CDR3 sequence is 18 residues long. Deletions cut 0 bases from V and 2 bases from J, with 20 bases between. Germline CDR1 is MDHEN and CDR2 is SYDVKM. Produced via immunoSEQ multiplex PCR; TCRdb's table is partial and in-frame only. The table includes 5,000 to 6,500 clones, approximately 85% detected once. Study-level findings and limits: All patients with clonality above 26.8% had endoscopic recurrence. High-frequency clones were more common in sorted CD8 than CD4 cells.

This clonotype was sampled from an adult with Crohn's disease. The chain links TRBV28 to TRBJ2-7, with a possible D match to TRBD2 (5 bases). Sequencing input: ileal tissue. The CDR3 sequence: CASSLWAFGELLTYEQYF. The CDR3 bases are TGTGCCAGCAGTTTATGGGCGTTTGGGGAGTTGCTAACCTACGAGCAGTACTTC.